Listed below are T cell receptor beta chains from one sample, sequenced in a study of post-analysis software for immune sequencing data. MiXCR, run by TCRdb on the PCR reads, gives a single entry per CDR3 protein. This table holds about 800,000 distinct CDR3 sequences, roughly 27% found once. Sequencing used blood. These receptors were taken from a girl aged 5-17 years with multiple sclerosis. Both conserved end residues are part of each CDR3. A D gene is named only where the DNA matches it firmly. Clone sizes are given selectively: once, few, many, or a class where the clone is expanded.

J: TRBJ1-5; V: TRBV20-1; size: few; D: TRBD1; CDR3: CSAAAGQGPQPQHF; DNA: TGCAGTGCCGCCGCCGGACAGGGGCCTCAGCCCCAGCATTTT
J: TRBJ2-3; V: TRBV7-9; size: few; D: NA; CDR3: CASSLDEGGNTQYF; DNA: TGTGCCAGCAGCTTAGACGAAGGGGGAAATACGCAGTATTTT
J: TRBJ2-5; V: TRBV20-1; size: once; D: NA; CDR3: CSATGPTRETQYF; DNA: TGCAGTGCGACGGGCCCTACCCGGGAGACCCAGTACTTC
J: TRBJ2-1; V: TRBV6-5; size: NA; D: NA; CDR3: CASSVMTGSYSEQFF; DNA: TGTGCCAGCAGCGTAATGACCGGCTCCTACAGTGAGCAGTTCTTC
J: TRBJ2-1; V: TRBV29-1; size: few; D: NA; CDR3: CSAATGTGSYNEQFF; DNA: TGCAGCGCTGCTACCGGGACCGGCTCCTACAATGAGCAGTTCTTC
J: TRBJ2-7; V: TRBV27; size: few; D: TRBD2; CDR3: CASKHAGTSGYEQYF; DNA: TGTGCCAGCAAGCATGCCGGGACTAGCGGTTACGAGCAGTACTTC
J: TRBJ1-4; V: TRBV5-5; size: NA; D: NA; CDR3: CASSFDSGWSEKLFF; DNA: TGTGCCAGCAGCTTCGACTCAGGGTGGTCCGAAAAACTGTTTTTT
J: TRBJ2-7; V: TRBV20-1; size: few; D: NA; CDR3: CSARDGKLSYEQYF; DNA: TGCAGTGCTAGAGATGGAAAACTAAGTTACGAGCAGTACTTC
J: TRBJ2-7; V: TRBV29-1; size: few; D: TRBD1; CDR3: CSVSGQADVSQYF; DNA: TGCAGCGTTTCAGGACAGGCGGACGTTAGCCAGTACTTC
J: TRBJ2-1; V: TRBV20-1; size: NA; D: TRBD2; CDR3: CSARDASGPAGSYNGQFF; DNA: TGCAGTGCTAGGGATGCTAGCGGGCCAGCCGGTTCCTACAATGGGCAGTTCTTC
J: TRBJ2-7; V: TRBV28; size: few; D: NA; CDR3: CASSLLAHSSYEQYF; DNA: TGTGCCAGCAGTTTATTAGCACATAGCTCCTACGAGCAGTACTTC
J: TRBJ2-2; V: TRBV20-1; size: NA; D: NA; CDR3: CSARPGLGYTGELFF; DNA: TGCAGTGCTAGGCCGGGGTTGGGTTACACCGGGGAGCTGTTTTTT
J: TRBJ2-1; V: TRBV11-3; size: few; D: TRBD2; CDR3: CASSLGLAGGPCDEQFF; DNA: TGTGCCAGCAGCTTGGGCCTAGCGGGAGGGCCGTGCGATGAGCAGTTCTTC
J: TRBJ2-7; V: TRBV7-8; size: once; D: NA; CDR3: CASSLTVQGPYEQYF; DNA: TGTGCCAGCAGCTTAACCGTCCAGGGTCCCTACGAGCAGTACTTC
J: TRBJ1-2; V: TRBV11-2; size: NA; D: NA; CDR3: CASSQLRFSYGYTF; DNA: TGTGCCAGCAGCCAGCTGCGATTTTCCTATGGCTACACCTTC
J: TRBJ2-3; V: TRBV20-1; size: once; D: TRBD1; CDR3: CSARTGLDTQYF; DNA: TGCAGTGCTAGGACAGGGTTAGATACGCAGTATTTT
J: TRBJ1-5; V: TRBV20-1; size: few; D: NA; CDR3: CSAPRRNQPQHF; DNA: TGCAGTGCCCCCCGACGCAATCAGCCCCAGCATTTT
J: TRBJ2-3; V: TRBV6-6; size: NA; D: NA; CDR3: CAGGGSGDTQYF; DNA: TGTGCCGGTGGAGGGAGCGGGGATACGCAGTATTTT
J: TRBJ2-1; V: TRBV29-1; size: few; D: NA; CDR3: CSVGGEALMNEQFF; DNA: TGCAGCGTTGGAGGGGAGGCGCTTATGAATGAGCAGTTCTTC
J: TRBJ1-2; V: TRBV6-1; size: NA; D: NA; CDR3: CASSEALRRNGYTF; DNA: TGTGCCAGCAGTGAAGCGCTTCGGCGGAATGGCTACACCTTC
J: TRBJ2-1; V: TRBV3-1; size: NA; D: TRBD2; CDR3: CASSQVHSGRLLNEQFF; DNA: TGTGCCAGCAGCCAGGTGCACAGCGGGAGGTTGTTAAATGAGCAGTTCTTC
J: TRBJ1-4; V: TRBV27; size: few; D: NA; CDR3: CASSLTLGGGEEKLFF; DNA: TGTGCCAGCAGTTTAACCCTCGGAGGGGGGGAGGAAAAACTGTTTTTT
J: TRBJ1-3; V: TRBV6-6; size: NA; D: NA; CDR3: CASSYSIAGAGNTIYF; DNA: TGTGCCAGCAGTTACTCGATAGCAGGGGCTGGAAACACCATATATTTT
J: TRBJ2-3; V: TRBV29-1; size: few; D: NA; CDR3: CSVDEGWTDTQYF; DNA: TGCAGCGTTGACGAGGGATGGACAGATACGCAGTATTTT
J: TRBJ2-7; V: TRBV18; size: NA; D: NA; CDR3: CASSPSWTSYEQYF; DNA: TGTGCCAGCTCACCGAGCTGGACAAGCTACGAGCAGTACTTC
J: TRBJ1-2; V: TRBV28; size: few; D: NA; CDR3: CASRLTGGGYGYTF; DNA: TGTGCCAGCAGATTGACAGGCGGGGGCTATGGCTACACCTTC
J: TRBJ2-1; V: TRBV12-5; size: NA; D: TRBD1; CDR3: CASGSVRAGGYNEQFF; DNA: TGTGCTAGTGGTTCCGTCCGGGCAGGGGGCTACAATGAGCAGTTCTTC
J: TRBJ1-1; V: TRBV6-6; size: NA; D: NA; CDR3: CASSYGWGGVNTEAFF; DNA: TGTGCCAGCAGTTACGGCTGGGGCGGGGTTAACACTGAAGCTTTCTTT
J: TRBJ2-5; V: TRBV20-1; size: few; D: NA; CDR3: CSATLGTYQETQYF; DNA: TGCAGTGCTACCCTGGGGACGTACCAAGAGACCCAGTACTTC
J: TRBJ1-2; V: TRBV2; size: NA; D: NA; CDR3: CASSSNREGYTF; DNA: TGTGCCAGCAGTTCGAACAGGGAAGGCTACACCTTC
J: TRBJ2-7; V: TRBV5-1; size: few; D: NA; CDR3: CASSLLGTRPYEQYF; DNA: TGCGCCAGCAGCTTATTAGGCACCAGACCCTACGAGCAGTACTTC
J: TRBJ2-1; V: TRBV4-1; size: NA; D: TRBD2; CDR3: CASSPWEGRMNEQFF; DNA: TGCGCCAGCAGCCCCTGGGAGGGTAGGATGAATGAGCAGTTCTTC
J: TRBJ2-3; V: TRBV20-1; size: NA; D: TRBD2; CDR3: CSAHVGGGTDTQYF; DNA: TGCAGTGCTCATGTGGGAGGGGGCACAGATACGCAGTATTTT